The T cell receptor (beta chain) described here comes from a study of T-cell reconstitution after alpha-beta-depleted transplantation in children. CDR3 size: 16 residues. Germline-derived CDR1 and CDR2 are MNHEY and SVGAGI. The V and J ends lost 2 bases and 0 bases respectively, with 11 bases between them. This clonotype was seen repeatedly, ten times or more. Unique molecular identifiers were incorporated during preparation of the TCRbeta library. TCRdb recomputed calls from the PCR reads with MiXCR, one row per CDR3 protein. In the table there are about 690,000 distinct CDR3 sequences, about 15% of which are singletons.

The genes are TRBV6-5 and TRBJ1-5; the D is unclear. This TCR was recovered from a human donor who donated a stem cell graft to a child with acute myeloid leukemia. Sequenced here: PBMCs from the stem cell graft donor, sampled from the stem cell graft. The CDR3 coding sequence is TGTGCCAGCAGTTACCCTGGGGTATATAGCAATCAGCCCCAGCATTTT. This codes for CASSYPGVYSNQPQHF.